This T cell receptor beta chain originates from a study of neoadjuvant nivolumab and ipilimumab in lung cancer. As concerns this clone: Its antigen remains unknown.

Germline CDR1 and CDR2: SGHRS and YFSETQ. This CDR3 spans 15 amino acids. V was pared by 0 bases and J by 0 bases, with 7 bases between. TCRdb's table, derived via immunoSEQ multiplex PCR, lists solely in-frame clones and lacks some. The sample has tens of thousands of clones, approximately 90% seen once. General observations from the study: Higher pretherapy blood TCR richness went with higher resected-tumor richness. Pathologic regression was not significantly tied to TCR clonality. Only a small number of samples underwent TCR sequencing.

The material was peripheral blood, obtained after neoadjuvant nivolumab, alone or with ipilimumab, at or shortly before surgery. The origin of this receptor is an adult with non-small cell lung cancer. The chain combines TRBV5-1 with TRBJ1-5; D remains unclear. The DNA for the CDR3 is TGCGCCAGCAGCTTGGGGGTCGATAGCAATCAGCCCCAGCATTTT. Its translation is CASSLGVDSNQPQHF.